This TCR beta chain was sequenced for a study of cytomegalovirus exposure and HLA in healthy donors. CDR1 is SGDLS, CDR2 YYNGEE, per germline. The CDR3 has 14 amino acids. V lost 2 bases and J 0 bases, leaving 9 bases between the germline ends. In the PCR, 60 Vbeta and 13 Jbeta primers were used. Some clones are missing from TCRdb's copy, which holds only in-frame ones; the method was immunoSEQ multiplex PCR. The sample records about 130,000 clones, approximately 82% being singletons. This clone has just a few counts. Antigen unknown. Study-level results: Later on, a genetic analysis was performed. It linked a missense variant in DCLRE1C with V- and J-gene trimming of TCR beta.

The V gene is TRBV9, the J gene TRBJ2-7, with D possibly being TRBD1 (6 bases). The specimen sequenced was PBMCs. This clonotype originated in a woman between 18 and 30 years old in good health and CMV-seropositive. CDR3 DNA sequence: TGTGCCAGCAGCGTTACAGGGTCCTCCTACGAGCAGTACTTC. This gives the protein CASSVTGSSYEQYF.